This record looks at one T cell receptor beta chain sequence and its context. Germline CDR1 reads SNHLY; CDR2 reads FYNNEI. The V and J ends lost 11 bases and 7 bases, in that order; junction bases with no gene match: 11. The CDR3 consists of 13 residues. Sequencing of TCR beta was performed on blood CD8+ T cells and on blood CD4+ T cells. Relapsing-remitting disease, either stable or active, was present in the treatment-naive patients who were the multiple sclerosis controls. TEMRA cells were FACS-enriched, with CD8+ and CD4+ T cells isolated negatively. Reverse transcription used about 0.5 to 1 ug RNA and random hexamers. Amplification of TCR beta CDR3 spanned 54 Vbeta and 13 Jbeta via immunoSEQ multiplex PCR. A single record per CDR3 protein comes from TCRdb applying MiXCR to the immunoSEQ multiplex PCR reads. The repertoire holds about 440,000 distinct CDR3 sequences, with approximately 89% as singletons.

This record belongs to a study of CD8 T cells in Susac syndrome. The source is a human donor with multiple sclerosis. The chain couples TRBV2 to TRBJ2-7; 10 bases are a match to TRBD2. The sequencing sample was made of CD8+ T cells from PBMCs. CDR3 protein: CASRPSGSGEQYF. The CDR3 nucleotides are TGTGCCTCTCGCCCTAGCGGGAGTGGGGAGCAGTACTTC.